The T cell receptor beta chain under discussion was sequenced for a study of shared clonotypes between healthy human individuals. TCRdb's copy holds only in-frame clones and misses some; the assay was immunoSEQ multiplex PCR. This table holds 1 million to 1.3 million clones, around three quarters found once. The CDR3 has 10 amino acids. Between the trimmed V and J ends, which lost 3 bases and 15 bases, there was a span of 9 bases. Germline V lookup: CDR1 SEHNR, CDR2 FQNEAQ (reference sequence). This clone was counted a single time. This sequence was found in a young man in good health. Some clones in this sample may be carry-over from other donors' samples. This chain joins TRBV7-9 and TRBJ2-1; D remains unclear. The sample consisted of memory CD4+ T cells from PBMCs. The subset: CD45RA-negative fraction. Here the CDR3 reads CASSFLVPFF. CDR3 in DNA: TGTGCCAGCAGCTTCTTAGTCCCGTTCTTC.